This T cell receptor beta chain was found in a study of blood T cells in healthy people across ages. Study as a whole: Template switching retrieved approximately one barcoded beta molecule for each two T cells.

Through a sample-barcoded 5' primer and a J-beta primer mix, a second PCR was run for 7 to 11 cycles. All samples gave at least 2.5 million CDR3-containing paired-end reads. TCRdb independently ran MiXCR on the 5' RACE reads; one entry per CDR3 protein. The sample lists about 640,000 distinct CDR3 sequences, 58% occurring once. Aged roughly 6 to 95, donors were systemically healthy Caucasians from Russia. CDR3 length equals 14 residues. Between the trimmed V and J ends, which lost 4 bases and 5 bases, there was a span of 11 bases. CDR1 and CDR2 from the germline V gene are ENHRY and SYGVKD. Findings and limits, study-wide: Higher diversity, along with more naive CD4+ cells, distinguished long-lived donors from aged donors.

With regard to this clonotype: What it binds is not known.

V gene TRBV10-3 combines with J gene TRBJ2-2, with TRBD2 as a possible D gene (6 bases). This clonotype was sampled from a man in his sixties in good health. The sample comprised blood. The CDR3 nucleotides read TGTGCCATCAGTGGGCTCCGGGGGACCGGGGAGCTGTTTTTT. It codes for CAISGLRGTGELFF.